One sample yielded the 3 T cell receptor beta chains listed below, sequenced in a study of blood T cell repertoires in COVID-19. Clones were read by immunoSEQ multiplex PCR, and TCRdb kept only the in-frame ones, dropping some. The sample consists of a few hundred thousand clones, 80% to 85% of them appearing once. Sequences were obtained from PBMCs or T cells enriched from blood (not recorded which). These receptors were obtained from a man in his forties or fifties who had recovered from COVID-19.

The chain carries TRBV6-5 and TRBJ1-2; 7 bases line up with TRBD1. The CDR3 contains 13 residues. Germline trimming cut 2 bases from V and 4 bases from J; bases unmatched to any gene: 1. CDR1 and CDR2 from the germline V gene are MNHEY and SVGAGI. Here the CDR3 DNA reads TGTGCCAGCAGTTACGGGACAGTCTATGGCTACACCTTC. Its protein is CASSYGTVYGYTF.

The J gene is TRBJ2-1, the V gene TRBV19; 10 nucleotides agree with TRBD2. Germline V CDR1 and CDR2: LNHDA, SQIVND (reference sequence). The V segment lost 7 bases and the J segment 6 bases; nucleotides outside the gene matches: 6. This CDR3 region has 14 residues. CDR3 protein: CASKVLAGANEQFF. CDR3 coding DNA: TGTGCCAGTAAGGTGCTAGCGGGAGCCAATGAGCAGTTCTTC.

This clone was found a few times. The CDR3 DNA follows: TGCAGCCATTCGGGGGGAGATACGCAGTATTTT. It specifies CSHSGGDTQYF. The rearrangement links TRBV20-1 to TRBJ2-3; 7 bases fit TRBD2. Germline V gives CDR1 DFQATT, CDR2 SNEGSKA (reference sequence). This CDR3 contains 11 residues.